The following is a T cell receptor (beta chain) sequence with its context. Its antigen is still unknown. One end of the junction is discordant with germline, which a read error may explain. Primers included in the PCR were 60 Vbeta and 13 Jbeta primers. TCRdb's table, derived via immunoSEQ multiplex PCR, lists solely in-frame clones and lacks some. The sample has 100,000 to 150,000 clones, around 81% seen once. The data derive from a study of cytomegalovirus exposure and HLA in healthy donors. Overall study context: About 82 million unique TCRs from HLA-typed donors were held in an early release of data. General study points: In a later analysis, TCR beta V- and J-gene trimming showed a link to a missense DCLRE1C variant.

The CDR3 is 14 residues long. In germline, CDR1 is LNHDA, CDR2 SQIVND (reference sequence). The chain recombines TRBV19 with TRBJ1-5, with D perhaps TRBD1 (6 bases). Input material: PBMCs. This TCR was recovered from a woman aged 45 to 65 in good health and CMV-seronegative. The CDR3 bases are TGTGCCAGTAGACAGACAGGTCTTAATCAGCCCCAGAATTTT. Translating it yields CASRQTGLNQPQNF.